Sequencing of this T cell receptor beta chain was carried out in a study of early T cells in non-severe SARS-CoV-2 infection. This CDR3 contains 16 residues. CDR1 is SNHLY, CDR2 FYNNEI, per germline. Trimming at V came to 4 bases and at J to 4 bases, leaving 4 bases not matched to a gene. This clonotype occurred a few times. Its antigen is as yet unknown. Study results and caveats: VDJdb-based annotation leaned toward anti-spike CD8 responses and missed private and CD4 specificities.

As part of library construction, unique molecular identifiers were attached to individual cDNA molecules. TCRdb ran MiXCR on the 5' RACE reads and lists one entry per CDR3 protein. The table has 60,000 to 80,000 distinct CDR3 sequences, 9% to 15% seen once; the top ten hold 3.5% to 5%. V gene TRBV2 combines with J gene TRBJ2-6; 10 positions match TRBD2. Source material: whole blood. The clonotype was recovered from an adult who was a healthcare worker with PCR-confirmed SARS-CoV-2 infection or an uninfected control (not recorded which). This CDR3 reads CASSGSGRSGANVLTF. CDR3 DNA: TGTGCCAGCAGTGGTAGCGGGAGGTCGGGGGCCAACGTCCTGACTTTC.